This T cell receptor beta chain was documented in a study of CD8 T cells in Susac syndrome. Across the study: Treatment status at blood draw for the Susac syndrome patients was therapy-naive, corticosteroids, or intravenous immunoglobulin alone.

A remark on this clonotype: Antigen unknown.

TEMRA cells were enriched by FACS, while CD8+ and CD4+ T cells were obtained through a negative isolation that was performed magnetically. The RNA input was about 0.5 to 1 ug, and it was reverse transcribed with random hexamers. One entry per CDR3 protein, called by TCRdb with MiXCR from the immunoSEQ multiplex PCR reads. The table lists roughly 190,000 distinct CDR3 sequences, roughly 94% of them singletons. Study-wide findings and caveats: CD8+ clonal expansion in Susac was maximal in TEMRA cells and in active patients.

The CDR3 is 15 residues long. Trimming took 0 bases from V and 5 from J, leaving 12 bases between them. The germline V gene has CDR1 KGHSH and CDR2 LQKENI. This TCR was sampled from a human donor with Susac syndrome. Source material: CD8+ T cells from PBMCs. The chain carries TRBV18 and TRBJ2-3, with D unclear. This CDR3 reads CASSPPGRVIDTQYF. DNA of the CDR3: TGTGCCAGCTCACCACCGGGTAGGGTTATAGATACGCAGTATTTT.